This T cell receptor (beta chain) was sequenced in a study of cytomegalovirus exposure and HLA in healthy donors. General study points: Most TCR sequences were seen very rarely across donors, but some public TCRs occurred in many. The authors listed roughly 150 TCR beta chains as cytomegalovirus-associated.

Germline V gives CDR1 DFQATT, CDR2 SNEGSKA (reference sequence). Deletions cut 5 bases from V and 5 bases from J, with 7 bases between. This CDR3 comprises 11 residues. The donors were members of the roughly 130-subject validation cohort (separate from the approximately 730-subject first cohort). Worth noting for this clone: Its specificity is not known.

Only in-frame clones appear in the TCRdb table, and some are missing; sequencing was by immunoSEQ multiplex PCR. The sample has approximately 280,000 clones, around 87% seen once; the top ten hold approximately 0.94%. What was sequenced was PBMCs. This chain links TRBV20-1 with TRBJ1-5; the D gene is possibly TRBD1 (5 bases). This TCR came from a woman aged 18-35 years in good health and CMV-seronegative. This CDR3 reads CSASGDQPQHF. The CDR3 DNA follows: TGCAGTGCTTCGGGGGATCAGCCCCAGCATTTT.